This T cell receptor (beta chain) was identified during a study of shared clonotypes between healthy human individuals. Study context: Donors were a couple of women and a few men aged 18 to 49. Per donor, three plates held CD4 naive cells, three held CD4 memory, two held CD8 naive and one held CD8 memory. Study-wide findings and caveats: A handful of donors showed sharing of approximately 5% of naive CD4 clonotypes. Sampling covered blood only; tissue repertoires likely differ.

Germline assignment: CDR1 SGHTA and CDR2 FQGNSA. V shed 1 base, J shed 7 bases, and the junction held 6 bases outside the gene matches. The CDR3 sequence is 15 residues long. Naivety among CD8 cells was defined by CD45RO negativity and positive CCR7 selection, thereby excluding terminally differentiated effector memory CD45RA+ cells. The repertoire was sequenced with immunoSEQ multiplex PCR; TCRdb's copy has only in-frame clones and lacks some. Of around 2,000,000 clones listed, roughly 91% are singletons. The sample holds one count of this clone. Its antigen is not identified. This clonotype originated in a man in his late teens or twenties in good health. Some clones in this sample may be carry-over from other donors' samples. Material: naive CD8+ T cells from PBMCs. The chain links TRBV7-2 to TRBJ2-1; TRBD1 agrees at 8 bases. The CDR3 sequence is CASSLGAGGWNEQFF. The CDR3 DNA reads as TGTGCCAGCAGCTTAGGCGCAGGGGGCTGGAATGAGCAGTTCTTC.